This entry is about one TCR beta chain. Generated by immunoSEQ multiplex PCR, the TCRdb table keeps only in-frame clones and is missing some. This table has about 71,000 clones, over 75% appearing once. The germline CDR1 and CDR2 sequences are SQVTM and ANQGSEA. CDR3 length: 20 amino acids. The V gene end was trimmed by 7 bases and the J gene end by 0 bases; junction bases not matched to a gene: 24. The sample belongs to a study of blood T cell repertoires in COVID-19. This rearrangement joins TRBV29-1 to TRBJ2-1; 7 nucleotides agree with TRBD2. Sequencing input: peripheral blood. The TCR originated in a woman older than 75 with acute or convalescent COVID-19. Here the CDR3 reads CSASGGSTFGQSFSYNEQFF. The CDR3 DNA is TGCAGCGCCTCCGGGGGGAGTACGTTTGGGCAGAGTTTCTCCTACAATGAGCAGTTCTTC.